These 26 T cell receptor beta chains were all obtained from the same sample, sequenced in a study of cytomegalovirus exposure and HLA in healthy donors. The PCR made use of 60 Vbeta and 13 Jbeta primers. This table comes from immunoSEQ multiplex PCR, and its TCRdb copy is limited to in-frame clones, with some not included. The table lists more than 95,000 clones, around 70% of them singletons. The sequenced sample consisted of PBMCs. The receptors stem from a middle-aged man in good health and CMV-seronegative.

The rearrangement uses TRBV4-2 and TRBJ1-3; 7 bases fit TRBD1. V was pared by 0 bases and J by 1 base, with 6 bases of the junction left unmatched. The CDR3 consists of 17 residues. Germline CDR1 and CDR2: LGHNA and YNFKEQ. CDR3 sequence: CASSQDDGRGSGNTIYF. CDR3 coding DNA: TGTGCCAGCAGCCAAGATGATGGCAGGGGGTCTGGAAACACCATATATTTT.

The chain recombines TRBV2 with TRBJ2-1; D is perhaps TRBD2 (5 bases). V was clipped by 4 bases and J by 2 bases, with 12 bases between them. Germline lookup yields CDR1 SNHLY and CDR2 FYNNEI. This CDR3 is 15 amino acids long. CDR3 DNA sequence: TGTGCCAGCAGTGCACGAAGCGGCGCCTACAATGAGCAGTTCTTC. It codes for CASSARSGAYNEQFF.

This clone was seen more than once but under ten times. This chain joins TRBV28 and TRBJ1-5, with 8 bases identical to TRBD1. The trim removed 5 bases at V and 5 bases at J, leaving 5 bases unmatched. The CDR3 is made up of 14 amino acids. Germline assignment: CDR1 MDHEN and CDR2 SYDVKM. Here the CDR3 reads CASSLWGQDQPQHF. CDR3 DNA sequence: TGTGCCAGCAGTCTGTGGGGACAGGATCAGCCCCAGCATTTT.

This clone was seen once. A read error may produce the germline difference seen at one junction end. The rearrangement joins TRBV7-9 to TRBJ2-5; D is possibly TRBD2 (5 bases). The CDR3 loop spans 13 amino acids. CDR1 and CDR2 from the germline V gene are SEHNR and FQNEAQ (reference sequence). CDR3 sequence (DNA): TGTTCCAGCAGTCCCCGGGGTAAAGAGACCCAGTACTTC. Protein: CSSSPRGKETQYF.

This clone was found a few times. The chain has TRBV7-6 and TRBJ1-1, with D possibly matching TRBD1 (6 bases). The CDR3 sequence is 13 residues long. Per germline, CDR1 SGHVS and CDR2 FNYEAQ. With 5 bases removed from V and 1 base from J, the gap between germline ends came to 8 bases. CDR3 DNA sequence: TGTGCCAGCAGCCAGGGACAGAACACTGAAGCTTTCTTT. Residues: CASSQGQNTEAFF. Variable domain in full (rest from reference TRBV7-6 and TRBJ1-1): GAGVSQSPRYKVTKRGQDVALRCDPISGHVSLYWYRQALGQGPEFLTYFNYEAQQDKSGLPNDRFSAERPEGSISTLTIQRTEQRDSAMYRCASSQGQNTEAFFGQGTRLTVV.

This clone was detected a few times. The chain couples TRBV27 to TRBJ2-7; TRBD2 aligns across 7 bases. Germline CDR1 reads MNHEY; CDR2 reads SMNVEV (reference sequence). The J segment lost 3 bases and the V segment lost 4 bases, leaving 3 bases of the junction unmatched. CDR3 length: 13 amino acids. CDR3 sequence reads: CASSYGDYYEQYF. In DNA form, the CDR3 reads TGTGCCAGCAGTTACGGGGACTACTACGAGCAGTACTTC.

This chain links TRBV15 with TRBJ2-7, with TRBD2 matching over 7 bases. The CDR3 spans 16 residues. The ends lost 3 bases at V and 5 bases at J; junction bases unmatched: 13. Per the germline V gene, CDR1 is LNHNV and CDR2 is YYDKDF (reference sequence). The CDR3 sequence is CATSSPTGGDSDEQYF. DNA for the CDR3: TGTGCCACCAGCAGCCCGACGGGGGGTGATAGCGACGAGCAGTACTTC. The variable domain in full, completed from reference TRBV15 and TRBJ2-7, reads DAMVIQNPRYQVTQFGKPVTLSCSQTLNHNVMYWYQQKSSQAPKLLFHYYDKDFNNEADTPDNFQSRRPNTSFCFLDIRSPGLGDTAMYLCATSSPTGGDSDEQYFGPGTRLTVT.

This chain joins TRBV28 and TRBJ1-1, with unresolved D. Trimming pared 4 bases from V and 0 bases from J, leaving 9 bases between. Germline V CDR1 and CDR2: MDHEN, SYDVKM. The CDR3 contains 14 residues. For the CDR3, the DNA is TGTGCCAGCAGTTACGCGGGAATGAACACTGAAGCTTTCTTT. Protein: CASSYAGMNTEAFF.

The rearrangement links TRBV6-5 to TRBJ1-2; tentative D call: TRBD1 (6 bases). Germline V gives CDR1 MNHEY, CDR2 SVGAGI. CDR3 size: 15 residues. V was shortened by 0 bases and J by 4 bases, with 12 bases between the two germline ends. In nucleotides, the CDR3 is TGTGCCAGCAGTTACTCGGGGGGGCCCGCCTATGGCTACACCTTC. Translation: CASSYSGGPAYGYTF.

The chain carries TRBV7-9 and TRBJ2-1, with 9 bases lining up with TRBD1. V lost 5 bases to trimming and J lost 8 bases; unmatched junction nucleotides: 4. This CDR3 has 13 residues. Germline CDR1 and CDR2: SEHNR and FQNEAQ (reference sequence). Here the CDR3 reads CASSRTGVYEQFF. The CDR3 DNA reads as TGTGCCAGCAGCCGGACAGGGGTATATGAGCAGTTCTTC.

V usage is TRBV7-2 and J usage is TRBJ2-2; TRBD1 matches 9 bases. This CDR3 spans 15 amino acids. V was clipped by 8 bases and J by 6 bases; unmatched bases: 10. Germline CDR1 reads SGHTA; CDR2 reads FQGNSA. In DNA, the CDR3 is TGTGCCAGCCCCTCCCGGACAGGGGTCCCCGGGGAGCTGTTTTTT. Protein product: CASPSRTGVPGELFF.

The CDR3 sequence: CASSPRGTGGYEQYF. CDR3 sequence (DNA): TGTGCCAGCTCACCTCGCGGGACAGGGGGTTACGAGCAGTACTTC. This chain connects TRBV18 to TRBJ2-5; 11 bases fit TRBD1. The DNA end favors TRBJ2-7, so the J call may be wrong. Per germline, CDR1 KGHSH and CDR2 LQKENI. CDR3 size: 15 residues.

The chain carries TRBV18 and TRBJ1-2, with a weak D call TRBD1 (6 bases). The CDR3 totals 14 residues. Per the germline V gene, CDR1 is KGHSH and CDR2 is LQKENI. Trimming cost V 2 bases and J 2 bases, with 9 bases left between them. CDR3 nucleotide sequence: TGTGCCAGCTCACCAGAGGGACAAAACTATGGCTACACCTTC. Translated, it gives CASSPEGQNYGYTF.

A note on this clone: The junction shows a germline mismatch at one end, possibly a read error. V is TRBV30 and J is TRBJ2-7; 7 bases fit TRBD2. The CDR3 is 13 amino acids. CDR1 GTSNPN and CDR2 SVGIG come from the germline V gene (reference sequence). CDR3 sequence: CAWSVVAGYGQYF. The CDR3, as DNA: TGTGCCTGGAGTGTGGTAGCGGGTTACGGGCAGTACTTC.

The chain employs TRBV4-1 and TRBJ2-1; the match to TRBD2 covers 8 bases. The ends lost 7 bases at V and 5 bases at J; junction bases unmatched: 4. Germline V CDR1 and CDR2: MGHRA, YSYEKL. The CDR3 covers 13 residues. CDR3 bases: TGCGCCAGCAAAGCGGGGGCAGACAATGAGCAGTTCTTC. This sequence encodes CASKAGADNEQFF.

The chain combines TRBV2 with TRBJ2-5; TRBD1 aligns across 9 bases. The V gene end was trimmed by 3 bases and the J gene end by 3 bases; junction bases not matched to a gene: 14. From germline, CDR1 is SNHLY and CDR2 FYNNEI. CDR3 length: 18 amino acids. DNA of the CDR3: TGTGCCAGCAGTGACGAAGGGACAGGGAAAACAAACAAAGAGACCCAGTACTTC. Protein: CASSDEGTGKTNKETQYF.

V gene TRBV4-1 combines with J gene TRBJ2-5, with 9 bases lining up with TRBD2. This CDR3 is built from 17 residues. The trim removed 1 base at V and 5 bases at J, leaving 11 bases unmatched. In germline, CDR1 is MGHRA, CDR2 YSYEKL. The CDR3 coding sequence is TGCGCCAGCAGCCAAGCTGGACTAGCGTTGTTTCGGGAGACCCAGTACTTC. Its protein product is CASSQAGLALFRETQYF.

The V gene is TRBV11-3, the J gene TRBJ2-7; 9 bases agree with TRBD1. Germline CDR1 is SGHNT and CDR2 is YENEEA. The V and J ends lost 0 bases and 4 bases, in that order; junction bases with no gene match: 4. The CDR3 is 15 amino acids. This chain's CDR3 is CASSLEGQGIYEQYF. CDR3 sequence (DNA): TGTGCCAGCAGCTTAGAGGGACAGGGTATTTACGAGCAGTACTTC.

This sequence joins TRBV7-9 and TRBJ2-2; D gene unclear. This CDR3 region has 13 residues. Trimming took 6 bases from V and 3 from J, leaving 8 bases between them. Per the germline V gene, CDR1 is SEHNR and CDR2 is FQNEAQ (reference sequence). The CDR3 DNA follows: TGTGCCAGCAGGCACACCTACACCGGGGAGCTGTTTTTT. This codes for CASRHTYTGELFF.

CDR3 in DNA: TGCGCCAGCAGCTTTTTCGGACAGGGGAACACCGGGGAGCTGTTTTTT. Residues: CASSFFGQGNTGELFF. The rearrangement joins TRBV5-1 to TRBJ2-2; the match to TRBD1 covers 8 bases. The CDR3 length is 16 residues. Trimming took 2 bases from V and 1 from J; bases not matched to a gene: 4. The germline V gene has CDR1 SGHRS and CDR2 YFSETQ.

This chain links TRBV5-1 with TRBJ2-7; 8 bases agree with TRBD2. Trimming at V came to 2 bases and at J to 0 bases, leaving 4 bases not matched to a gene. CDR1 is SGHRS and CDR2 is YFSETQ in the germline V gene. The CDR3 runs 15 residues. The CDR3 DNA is TGCGCCAGCAGCTTAACTAGCGGAGTCTCCTACGAGCAGTACTTC. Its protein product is CASSLTSGVSYEQYF.

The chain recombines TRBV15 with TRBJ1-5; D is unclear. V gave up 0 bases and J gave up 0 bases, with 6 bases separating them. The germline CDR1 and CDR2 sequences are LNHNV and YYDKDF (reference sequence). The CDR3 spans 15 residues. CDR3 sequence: CATSRDPYSNQPQHF. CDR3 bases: TGTGCCACCAGCAGAGATCCCTATAGCAATCAGCCCCAGCATTTT.

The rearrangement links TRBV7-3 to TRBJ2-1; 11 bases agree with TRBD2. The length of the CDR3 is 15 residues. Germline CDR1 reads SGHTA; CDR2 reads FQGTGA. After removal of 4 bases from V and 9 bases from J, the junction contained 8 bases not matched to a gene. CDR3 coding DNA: TGTGCCAGCAGCTCCGTAGCGGGGGGGCCGGTTGAGCAGTTCTTC. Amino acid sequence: CASSSVAGGPVEQFF.

CDR3 sequence: CASSRLSGSYNEQFF. CDR3 DNA sequence: TGTGCCAGCAGCCGGCTTAGCGGCTCCTACAATGAGCAGTTCTTC. The chain joins TRBV11-2 to TRBJ2-1, with D possibly matching TRBD2 (6 bases). The CDR3 consists of 15 residues. Germline lookup yields CDR1 SGHAT and CDR2 FQNNGV. V was cut by 5 bases and J by 0 bases, with 11 bases left in between.

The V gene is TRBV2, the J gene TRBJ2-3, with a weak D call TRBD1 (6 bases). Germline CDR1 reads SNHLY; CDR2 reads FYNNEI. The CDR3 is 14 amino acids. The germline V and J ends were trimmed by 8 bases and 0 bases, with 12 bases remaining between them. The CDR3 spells CASGRDTSTDTQYF. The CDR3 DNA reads TGTGCCAGCGGACGGGACACTAGCACAGATACGCAGTATTTT.

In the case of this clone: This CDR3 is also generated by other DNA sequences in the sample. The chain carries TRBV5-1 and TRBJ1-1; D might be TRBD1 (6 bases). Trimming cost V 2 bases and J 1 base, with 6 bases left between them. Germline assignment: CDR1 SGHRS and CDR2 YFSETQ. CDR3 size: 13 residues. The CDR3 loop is CASSLQGNTEAFF. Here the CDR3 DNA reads TGCGCCAGCAGCTTACAGGGGAACACTGAAGCTTTCTTT. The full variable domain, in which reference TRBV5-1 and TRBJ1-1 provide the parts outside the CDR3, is KAGVTQTPRYLIKTRGQQVTLSCSPISGHRSVSWYQQTPGQGLQFLFEYFSETQRNKGNFPGRFSGRQFSNSRSEMNVSTLELGDSALYLCASSLQGNTEAFFGQGTRLTVV.